This T cell receptor beta chain was profiled in a study of OX40 agonist ivuxolimab in advanced cancers. The germline V and J ends were trimmed by 1 base and 5 bases, with 12 bases remaining between them. Germline values: CDR1 GTSNPN, CDR2 SVGIG (reference sequence). This CDR3 spans 14 amino acids. Points from the study as a whole: The 0.1-3.0 mg/kg partial responders had among the lowest clonal expansion.

With respect to this clone: Its antigen is unknown.

The data were produced by immunoSEQ multiplex PCR, yet TCRdb's version contains in-frame clones alone and is incomplete. The sample lists more than 45,000 clones, about 82% occurring once. The sample here was CD4+ or CD8+ T cells sorted from blood, taken in a trial of the OX40 agonist ivuxolimab. V gene TRBV30 combines with J gene TRBJ1-5, with D possibly being TRBD1 (5 bases). The receptor comes from an adult with an advanced solid tumor such as melanoma, head and neck, liver or kidney cancer. CDR3 loop: CAWSGLTGDQPQHF. CDR3 nucleotide sequence: TGTGCCTGGAGTGGATTAACAGGAGATCAGCCCCAGCATTTT.